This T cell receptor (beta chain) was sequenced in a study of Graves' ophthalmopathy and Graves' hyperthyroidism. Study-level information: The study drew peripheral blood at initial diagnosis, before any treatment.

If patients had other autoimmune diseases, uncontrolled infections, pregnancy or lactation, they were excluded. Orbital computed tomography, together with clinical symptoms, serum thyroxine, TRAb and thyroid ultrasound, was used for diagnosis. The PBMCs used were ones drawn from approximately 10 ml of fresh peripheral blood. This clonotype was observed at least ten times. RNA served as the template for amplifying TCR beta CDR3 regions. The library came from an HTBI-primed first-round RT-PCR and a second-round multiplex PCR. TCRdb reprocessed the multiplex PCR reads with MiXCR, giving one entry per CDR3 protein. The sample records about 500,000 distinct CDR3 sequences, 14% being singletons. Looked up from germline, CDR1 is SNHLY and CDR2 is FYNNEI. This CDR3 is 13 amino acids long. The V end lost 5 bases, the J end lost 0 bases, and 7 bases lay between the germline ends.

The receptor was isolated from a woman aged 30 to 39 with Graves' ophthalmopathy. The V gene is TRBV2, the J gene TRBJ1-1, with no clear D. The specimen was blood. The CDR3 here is CASSKVLNTEAFF. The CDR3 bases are TGTGCCAGCAGTAAGGTTTTGAACACTGAAGCTTTCTTT. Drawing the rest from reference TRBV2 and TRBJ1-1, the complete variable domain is EPEVTQTPSHQVTQMGQEVILRCVPISNHLYFYWYRQILGQKVEFLVSFYNNEISEKSEIFDDQFSVERPDGSNFTLKIRSTKLEDSAMYFCASSKVLNTEAFFGQGTRLTVV.